This TCR beta chain emerged from a study of T-cell memory formation after mild COVID-19 (dated by TCRdb to about 2021). Regarding the study in general: Most TCR sequence clusters were specific to one of the two donors. Two young, previously healthy adult volunteers, one female and one male, were included in the cohort. Longitudinal TCRalpha and TCRbeta repertoire sequencing tracked T-cell clones expanding and contracting after mild COVID-19 in a couple of donors.

The junction shows trimming of 6 bases on V and 0 bases on J, plus 8 bases between the germline ends. The CDR3, from cysteine to phenylalanine, totals 14 residues. The read is trimmed to its CDR3 DNA, 42 bases read in frame from base 1. The germline V gene sets CDR1 to KGHSH and CDR2 to LQKENI. On the study overall, not on this receptor specifically: From day 15 to 85, contracting clones showed balanced CD4/CD8 phenotypes, whereas a second wave of clones that expanded from day 15 to 37 leaned towards CD4+. Contracting CD4+ clones were found mainly in CM and EM memory subsets, while CD8+ clones were enriched in EMRA. Some responding clones were detected in pre-infection memory, which suggested that pre-existing cross-reactive memory T cells had joined the SARS-CoV-2 response. The study included only two mild cases, and larger cohorts that include severe cases with pre-infection samples were judged to be necessary. The second-wave clones that peaked on day 37 were not confirmed to be SARS-CoV-2 specific.

Ficoll-Paque density gradient centrifugation was the method used to isolate PBMCs. The instrument given in TCRdb is Illumina NovaSeq 6000. TCRalpha and TCRbeta cDNA libraries were built by 5'RACE with constant-segment primers, adding sample barcodes and unique molecular identifiers. Trizol reagent was used to extract RNA from every sample. Amplification of the libraries took two PCR steps, and the second step added a second sample barcode plus Illumina TruSeq adapters. Sequencing of the libraries was done on an Illumina NovaSeq, producing 2 x 150 bp paired-end reads. On the authors' methods: Reads were demultiplexed and collapsed into UMI-guided consensus sequences with migec v1.2.7. Using mixcr v2.1.11, the UMI consensuses were aligned to TRA and TRB V and J templates and assembled into clonotypes. Clonotypes were classified as expanded or contracted when called significant by both edgeR and NoisET, with noise models trained on biological replicates. For edgeR calls, the thresholds were a false discovery rate-adjusted p below 0.01 and a log2 fold-change of 1. As an exploratory analysis of dynamics, max-normalized trajectories of the 1000 most abundant clonotypes were examined by PCA with hierarchical clustering. The CD4 or CD8 phenotype of responding clones was assigned using the separately sequenced CD4+ and CD8+ repertoires. TCRdb reanalyzed the raw reads on its own, using fastp at Q25 for trimming and MiXCR for clone calling, and kept in-frame beta chains. CDR3 protein duplicates are merged, each entry listing the most common genes and DNA. What appears here as the V and J calls and clone size reflects TCRdb's work, not the paper's. The sample table shows 400,000 to 500,000 distinct CDR3 sequences, and approximately 25% are seen once. The ten largest clones represent about 10% of the sample.

Regarding this clonotype: Which antigen it targets is not known. It has no much larger one-base neighbor in the sample; base qualities were not kept.

This clonotype was obtained from an adult woman who had mild COVID-19 (a few samples of this study predate the infection). The sample titles of this study are shuffled in the database, so cell type and time point are left out; the donor was told from shared clones. Sequencing input: PBMCs or a T cell subset sorted from them (not recorded which). The chain is assembled from TRBV18 and TRBJ2-2; no D gene is confidently identified. The CDR3 amino acid sequence is: CASSDVTNTGELFF. The nucleotides read TGTGCCAGCTCGGACGTTACGAACACCGGGGAGCTGTTTTTT.